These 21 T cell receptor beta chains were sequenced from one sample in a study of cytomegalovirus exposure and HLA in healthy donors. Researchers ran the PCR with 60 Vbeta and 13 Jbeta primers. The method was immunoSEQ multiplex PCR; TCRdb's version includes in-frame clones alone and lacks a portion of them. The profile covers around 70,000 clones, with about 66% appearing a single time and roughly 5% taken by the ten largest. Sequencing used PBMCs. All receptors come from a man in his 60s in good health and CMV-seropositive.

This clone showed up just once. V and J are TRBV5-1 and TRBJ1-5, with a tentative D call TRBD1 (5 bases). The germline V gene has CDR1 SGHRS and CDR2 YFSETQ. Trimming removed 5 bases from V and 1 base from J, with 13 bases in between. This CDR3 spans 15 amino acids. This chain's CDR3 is CASSVGGFSNQPQHF. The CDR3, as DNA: TGCGCCAGCAGTGTGGGGGGATTCAGCAATCAGCCCCAGCATTTT.

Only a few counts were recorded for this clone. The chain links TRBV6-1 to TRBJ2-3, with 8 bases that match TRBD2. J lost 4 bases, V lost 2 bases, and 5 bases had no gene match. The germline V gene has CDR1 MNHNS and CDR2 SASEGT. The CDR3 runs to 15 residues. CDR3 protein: CASSETSGGSDTQYF. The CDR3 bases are TGTGCCAGCAGTGAAACCAGCGGGGGTTCAGATACGCAGTATTTT.

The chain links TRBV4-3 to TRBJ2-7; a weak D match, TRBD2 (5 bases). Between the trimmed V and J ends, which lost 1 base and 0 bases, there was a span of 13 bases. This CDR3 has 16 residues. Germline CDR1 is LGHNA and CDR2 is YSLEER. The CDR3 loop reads CASSQGESAPSYEQYF. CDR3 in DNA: TGCGCCAGCAGCCAAGGGGAGAGCGCTCCCTCCTACGAGCAGTACTTC.

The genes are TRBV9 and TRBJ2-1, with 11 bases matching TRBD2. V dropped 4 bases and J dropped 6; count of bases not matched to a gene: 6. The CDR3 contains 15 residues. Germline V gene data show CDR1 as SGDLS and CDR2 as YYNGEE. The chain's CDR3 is CASSPLAGGSNEQFF. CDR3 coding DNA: TGTGCCAGCAGCCCATTAGCGGGGGGGAGCAATGAGCAGTTCTTC. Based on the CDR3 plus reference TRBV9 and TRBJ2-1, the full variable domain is DSGVTQTPKHLITATGQRVTLRCSPRSGDLSVYWYQQSLDQGLQFLIQYYNGEERAKGNILERFSAQQFPDLHSELNLSSLELGDSALYFCASSPLAGGSNEQFFGPGTRLTVL.

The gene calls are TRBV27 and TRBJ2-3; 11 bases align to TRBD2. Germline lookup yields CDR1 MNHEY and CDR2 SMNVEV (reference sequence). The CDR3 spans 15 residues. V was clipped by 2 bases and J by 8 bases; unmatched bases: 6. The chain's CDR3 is CASSLIAGGSRTQYF. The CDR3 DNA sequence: TGTGCCAGCAGTTTAATAGCGGGAGGGTCTCGTACGCAGTATTTT.

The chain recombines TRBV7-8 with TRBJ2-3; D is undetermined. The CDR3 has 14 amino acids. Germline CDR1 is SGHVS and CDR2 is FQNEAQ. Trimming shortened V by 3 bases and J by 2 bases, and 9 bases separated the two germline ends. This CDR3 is CASSFRPITDTQYF. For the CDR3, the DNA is TGTGCCAGCAGCTTCAGGCCGATCACAGATACGCAGTATTTT. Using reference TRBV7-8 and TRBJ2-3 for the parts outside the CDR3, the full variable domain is GAGVSQSPRYKVAKRGQDVALRCDPISGHVSLFWYQQALGQGPEFLTYFQNEAQLDKSGLPSDRFFAERPEGSVSTLKIQRTQQEDSAVYLCASSFRPITDTQYFGPGTRLTVL.

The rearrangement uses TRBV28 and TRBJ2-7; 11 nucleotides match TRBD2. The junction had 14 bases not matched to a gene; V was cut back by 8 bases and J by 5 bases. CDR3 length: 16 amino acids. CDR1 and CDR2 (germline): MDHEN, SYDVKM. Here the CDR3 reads CASGQRGSGRAHEQYF. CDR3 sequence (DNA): TGTGCCAGCGGACAGAGGGGTAGCGGGAGGGCCCACGAGCAGTACTTC.

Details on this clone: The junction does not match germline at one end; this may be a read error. The chain's CDR3 is CSSSLGWQGRGEQYF. The CDR3 DNA is TGTTCCAGCAGCTTAGGTTGGCAGGGGAGAGGGGAGCAGTACTTC. This chain connects TRBV7-9 to TRBJ2-7; D may be TRBD1 (6 bases). CDR3 length equals 15 residues. The germline gives CDR1 SEHNR, CDR2 FQNEAQ (reference sequence).

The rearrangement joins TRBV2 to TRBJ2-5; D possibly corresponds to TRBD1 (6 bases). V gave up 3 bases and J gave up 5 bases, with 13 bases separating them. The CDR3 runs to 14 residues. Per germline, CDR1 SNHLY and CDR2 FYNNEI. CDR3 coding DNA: TGTGCCAGCAGTGACAGGGGAATGGGCGAGACCCAGTACTTC. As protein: CASSDRGMGETQYF.

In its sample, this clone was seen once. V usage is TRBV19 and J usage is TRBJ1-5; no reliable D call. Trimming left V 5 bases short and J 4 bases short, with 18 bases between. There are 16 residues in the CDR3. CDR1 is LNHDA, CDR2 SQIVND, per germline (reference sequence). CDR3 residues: CASSLIRTKTNQPQHF. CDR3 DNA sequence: TGTGCCAGTAGTTTGATCCGAACTAAGACGAATCAGCCCCAGCATTTT. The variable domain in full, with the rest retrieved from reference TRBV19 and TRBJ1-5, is DGGITQSPKYLFRKEGQNVTLSCEQNLNHDAMYWYRQDPGQGLRLIYYSQIVNDFQKGDIAEGYSVSREKKESFPLTVTSAQKNPTAFYLCASSLIRTKTNQPQHFGDGTRLSIL.

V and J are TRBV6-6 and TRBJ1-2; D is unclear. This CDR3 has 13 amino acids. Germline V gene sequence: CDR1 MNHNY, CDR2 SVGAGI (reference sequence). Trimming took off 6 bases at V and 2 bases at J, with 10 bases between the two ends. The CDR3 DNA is TGTGCCAGCAGCCTCGACACGAACTATGGCTACACCTTC. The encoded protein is CASSLDTNYGYTF.

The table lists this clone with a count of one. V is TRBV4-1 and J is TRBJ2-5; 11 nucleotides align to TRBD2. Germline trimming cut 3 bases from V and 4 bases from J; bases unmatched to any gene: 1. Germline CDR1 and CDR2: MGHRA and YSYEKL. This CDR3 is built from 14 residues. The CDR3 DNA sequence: TGCGCCAGCAGCCAGCTAGCGGGAGGAGAGACCCAGTACTTC. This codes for CASSQLAGGETQYF.

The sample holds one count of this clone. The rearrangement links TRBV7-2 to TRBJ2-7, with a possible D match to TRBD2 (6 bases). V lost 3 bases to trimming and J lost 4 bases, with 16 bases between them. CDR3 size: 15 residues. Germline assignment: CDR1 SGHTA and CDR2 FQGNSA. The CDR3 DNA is TGTGCCAGCAGCTTGGACGGTGGGGGGTCTTACGAGCAGTACTTC. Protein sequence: CASSLDGGGSYEQYF.

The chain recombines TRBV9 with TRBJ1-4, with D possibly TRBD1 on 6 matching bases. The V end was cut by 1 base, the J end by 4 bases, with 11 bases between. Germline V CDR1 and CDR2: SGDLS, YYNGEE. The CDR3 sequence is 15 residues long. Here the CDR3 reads CASSVRQGRNEKLFF. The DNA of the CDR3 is TGTGCCAGCAGCGTACGGCAGGGGCGTAATGAAAAACTGTTTTTT.

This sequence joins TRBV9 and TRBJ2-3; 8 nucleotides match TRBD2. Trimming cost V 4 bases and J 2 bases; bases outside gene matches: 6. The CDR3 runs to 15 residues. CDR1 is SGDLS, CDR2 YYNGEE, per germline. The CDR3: CASSFGGDNTDTQYF. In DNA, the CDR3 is TGTGCCAGCAGCTTCGGGGGGGATAACACAGATACGCAGTATTTT. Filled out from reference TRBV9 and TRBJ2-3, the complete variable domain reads DSGVTQTPKHLITATGQRVTLRCSPRSGDLSVYWYQQSLDQGLQFLIQYYNGEERAKGNILERFSAQQFPDLHSELNLSSLELGDSALYFCASSFGGDNTDTQYFGPGTRLTVL.

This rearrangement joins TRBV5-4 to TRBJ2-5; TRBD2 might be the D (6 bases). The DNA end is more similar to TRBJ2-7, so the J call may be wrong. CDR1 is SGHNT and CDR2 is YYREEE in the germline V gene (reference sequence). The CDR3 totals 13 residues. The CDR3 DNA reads TGTGCCAGCAGCTTGGGACTAGTTTACGAGCAGTACTTC. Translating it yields CASSLGLVYEQYF.

The CDR3 protein is CASSRAGIEGNQPQHF. The CDR3 DNA reads as TGTGCCAGCAGCAGGGCAGGGATCGAGGGCAATCAGCCCCAGCATTTT. V usage is TRBV5-6 and J usage is TRBJ1-5; possible D gene TRBD1, 5 bases. Germline CDR1 SGHDT, CDR2 YYEEEE. V gave up 4 bases and J gave up 2 bases, with 16 bases separating them. The CDR3 sequence is 16 residues long.

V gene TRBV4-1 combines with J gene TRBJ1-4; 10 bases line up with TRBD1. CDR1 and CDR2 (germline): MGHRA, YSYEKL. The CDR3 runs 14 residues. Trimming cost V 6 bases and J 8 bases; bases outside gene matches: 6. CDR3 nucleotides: TGCGCCAGCAGGACAGGGGGCGTAGGGGAAAAACTGTTTTTT. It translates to CASRTGGVGEKLFF.

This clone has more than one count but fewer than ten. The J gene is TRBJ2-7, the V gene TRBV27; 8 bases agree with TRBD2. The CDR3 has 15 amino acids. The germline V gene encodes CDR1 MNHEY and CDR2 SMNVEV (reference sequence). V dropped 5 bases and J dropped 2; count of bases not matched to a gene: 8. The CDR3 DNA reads TGTGCCAGCAGTCCCTATAGCGGGGCTACCTACGAGCAGTACTTC. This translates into CASSPYSGATYEQYF.

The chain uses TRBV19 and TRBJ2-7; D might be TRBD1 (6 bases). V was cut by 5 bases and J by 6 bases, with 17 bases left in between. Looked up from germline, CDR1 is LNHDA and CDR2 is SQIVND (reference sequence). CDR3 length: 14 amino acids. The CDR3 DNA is TGTGCCAGTAGTTTGCTGACAGGCCCTACCGAGCAGTACTTC. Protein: CASSLLTGPTEQYF.

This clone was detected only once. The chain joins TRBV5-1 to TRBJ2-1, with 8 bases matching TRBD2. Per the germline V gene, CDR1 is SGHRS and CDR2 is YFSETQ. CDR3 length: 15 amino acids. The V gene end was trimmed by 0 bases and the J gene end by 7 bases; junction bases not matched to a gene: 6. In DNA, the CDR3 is TGCGCCAGCAGCTTGGACGGGGGGGCTTGGAATGAGCAGTTCTTC. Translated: CASSLDGGAWNEQFF.